The 19 T cell receptor beta chains given below trace back to one sample, sequenced in a study of blood T cell repertoires in COVID-19. TCRdb's table, derived via immunoSEQ multiplex PCR, lists solely in-frame clones and lacks some. The profile covers some 200,000 clones, with around 81% appearing a single time and 10% to 15% taken by the ten largest. Material: peripheral blood. The receptors stem from a woman older than 75 with COVID-19, enrolled during active disease.

This clone was recorded once. The CDR3 coding sequence is TGTGCCAGCAGCCCCCGGGGGGTAAACTATGGCTACACCTTC. Amino acids: CASSPRGVNYGYTF. This chain connects TRBV7-9 to TRBJ1-2; D perhaps matches TRBD1 (5 bases). CDR3 length: 14 amino acids. Germline values: CDR1 SEHNR, CDR2 FQNEAQ (reference sequence). V was clipped by 5 bases and J by 2 bases, with 12 bases between them.

The V call is TRBV3-1 (or the pseudogene TRBV3-2), the J call TRBJ1-2; 9 bases map to TRBD1. CDR1 and CDR2 from the germline V gene are LGHDT and YNNKEL (reference sequence). Germline trimming cut 4 bases from V and 8 bases from J; bases unmatched to any gene: 11. The CDR3 totals 15 residues. The CDR3 loop reads CASSRTAGTGYGYTF. CDR3 nucleotides: TGTGCCAGCAGCCGAACAGCCGGGACAGGGTACGGCTACACCTTC.

The rearrangement joins TRBV5-1 to TRBJ2-7; TRBD2 matches 10 bases. The CDR3 is 19 residues long. CDR1 and CDR2 from the germline V gene are SGHRS and YFSETQ. V was pared by 1 base and J by 0 bases, with 13 bases of the junction left unmatched. The CDR3 coding sequence is TGCGCCAGCAGCTTGTCATTCTTCACTAGCGGGGCGGACTCCTACGAGCAGTACTTC. Its translation is CASSLSFFTSGADSYEQYF.

This chain uses TRBV6-6 with TRBJ1-2; TRBD1 is a possible D gene (6 bases). Germline V gene data show CDR1 as MNHNY and CDR2 as SVGAGI (reference sequence). The CDR3 runs to 13 residues. The V and J ends lost 6 bases and 8 bases respectively, with 16 bases between them. Here the CDR3 reads CASRPTGTEGYTF. Written as DNA, the CDR3 is TGTGCCAGCAGACCTACAGGGACGGAAGGCTACACCTTC.

The sample holds many counts of this clone. The V and J genes are TRBV7-2 and TRBJ2-1; D may be TRBD1 (7 bases). The germline CDR1 and CDR2 sequences are SGHTA and FQGNSA. The CDR3 is 17 amino acids. V lost 3 bases and J lost 0, with 15 bases in between. The CDR3 DNA reads TGTGCCAGCAGCTTCGGCAGGGGGGTATCCTCCTACAATGAGCAGTTCTTC. Its translation is CASSFGRGVSSYNEQFF. Together with reference TRBV7-2 and TRBJ2-1, the CDR3 gives the full variable domain: GAGVSQSPSNKVTEKGKDVELRCDPISGHTALYWYRQSLGQGLEFLIYFQGNSAPDKSGLPSDRFSAERTGGSVSTLTIQRTQQEDSAVYLCASSFGRGVSSYNEQFFGPGTRLTVL.

The chain carries TRBV5-8 and TRBJ2-1; D is undetermined. The V gene lost 4 bases and the J gene lost 15 bases, with 11 bases spanning the gap. This CDR3 has 10 residues. The germline gives CDR1 SGHTS, CDR2 YDEGEE. CDR3 sequence: CASSQVQPFF. The CDR3 DNA reads TGTGCCAGCAGCCAGGTTCAGCCGTTCTTC.

The chain employs TRBV10-3 and TRBJ1-1; maybe TRBD1 (6 bases). Trimming left V 4 bases short and J 5 bases short, with 14 bases between. This CDR3 spans 14 amino acids. Germline V gene sequence: CDR1 ENHRY, CDR2 SYGVKD. The CDR3 loop is CAISGGRGGTEAFF. In DNA, the CDR3 is TGTGCCATCAGTGGGGGCAGGGGAGGGACTGAAGCTTTCTTT.

This clone was seen once. The chain carries TRBV5-4 and TRBJ1-2; 8 positions agree with TRBD1. The V and J ends lost 3 bases and 6 bases, in that order; junction bases with no gene match: 7. The CDR3 is 14 amino acids. The V gene's germline CDR1 is SGHNT and CDR2 YYREEE (reference sequence). In DNA, the CDR3 is TGTGCCAGCAGCTCACAGGGGGTAGTGGATGGCTACACCTTC. It translates to CASSSQGVVDGYTF.

V gene TRBV7-8 combines with J gene TRBJ2-5; TRBD1 matches at 9 bases. V lost 6 bases to trimming and J lost 1 base; unmatched junction nucleotides: 6. Germline-derived CDR1 and CDR2 are SGHVS and FQNEAQ. The CDR3 runs to 15 residues. Written as DNA, the CDR3 is TGTGCCAGCAGTAATGGACAGGGGCGCCAAGAGACCCAGTACTTC. Protein: CASSNGQGRQETQYF.

The chain uses TRBV19 and TRBJ1-5, with TRBD1 matching over 7 bases. Germline CDR1 reads LNHDA; CDR2 reads SQIVND (reference sequence). The CDR3 runs to 16 residues. After removal of 5 bases from V and 2 bases from J, the junction contained 9 bases not matched to a gene. This CDR3 is CASSSRGGWGNQPQHF. The CDR3 nucleotides are TGTGCCAGTAGTTCCCGAGGGGGCTGGGGCAATCAGCCCCAGCATTTT.

The J gene is TRBJ2-5, the V gene TRBV4-3, with a tentative D call TRBD2 (5 bases). Between the trimmed V and J ends, which lost 1 base and 2 bases, there was a span of 11 bases. This CDR3 contains 15 residues. Germline V gene lookup returns CDR1 LGHNA and CDR2 YSLEER. The CDR3 coding sequence is TGCGCCAGCAGCCAAGGGGTAGGACTTCAAGAGACCCAGTACTTC. Translating it yields CASSQGVGLQETQYF.

V and J are TRBV24-1 and TRBJ2-4; weak D call: TRBD2 (7 bases). Deletions cut 6 bases from V and 9 bases from J, with 17 bases between. The CDR3 spans 14 residues. Germline V lookup: CDR1 KGHDR, CDR2 SFDVKD. As DNA, the CDR3 is TGTGCCACCAGTCTAGGGGGGGGCGTAGGCATTCAGTACTTC. Translating it yields CATSLGGGVGIQYF.

This clone was detected a few times. V usage is TRBV14 and J usage is TRBJ2-1, with D unresolved. This CDR3 has 15 residues. The V end was cut by 4 bases, the J end by 4 bases, with 14 bases between. In germline, CDR1 is SGHDN, CDR2 FVKESK. CDR3 in amino acids: CASSPPSAAYNEQFF. CDR3 sequence (DNA): TGTGCCAGCAGCCCACCCAGCGCCGCGTACAATGAGCAGTTCTTC.

This clone has a handful of counts. This chain joins TRBV27 and TRBJ2-7, with TRBD2 matching 8 bases. The germline CDR1 and CDR2 sequences are MNHEY and SMNVEV (reference sequence). The CDR3 is made up of 15 amino acids. J lost 1 base, V lost 3 bases, and 5 bases had no gene match. In DNA form, the CDR3 reads TGTGCCAGCAGTTTTTTTCTAGCGGGTTCCTACGAGCAGTACTTC. Amino acid sequence: CASSFFLAGSYEQYF.

The V and J genes are TRBV10-3 and TRBJ2-3; the match to TRBD1 covers 10 bases. The CDR3 has 16 residues. Germline assignment: CDR1 ENHRY and CDR2 SYGVKD. The trim removed 7 bases at V and 1 base at J, leaving 8 bases unmatched. The CDR3 loop is CAITGRQGAGTDTQYF. Here the CDR3 DNA reads TGTGCCATCACCGGGCGACAGGGGGCAGGCACAGATACGCAGTATTTT.

The chain carries TRBV6-2 or TRBV6-3 and TRBJ1-5; D call uncertain. CDR1 and CDR2 from the germline V gene are MNHEY and SVGEGT. This CDR3 has 12 residues. V lost 4 bases, J lost 4 bases, and 5 bases lay in between. In DNA form, the CDR3 reads TGTGCCAGCAGTTCCATGAATCAGCCCCAGCATTTT. This encodes CASSSMNQPQHF.

This sequence joins TRBV6-2 or TRBV6-3 and TRBJ2-7, with D perhaps TRBD2 (6 bases). V shed 0 bases and J shed 7 bases, with 19 bases lying between them. This CDR3 has 16 amino acids. Germline V gene data show CDR1 as MNHEY and CDR2 as SVGEGT. The CDR3, as DNA: TGTGCCAGCAGTTACTCCCCCCGGGACTTAGGTTGGGAGCAGTACTTC. Its protein is CASSYSPRDLGWEQYF.

The V call is TRBV7-2, the J call TRBJ1-2; D is uncertain. Between the trimmed V and J ends, which lost 3 bases and 5 bases, there was a span of 10 bases. The CDR3 runs to 13 residues. CDR1 is SGHTA, CDR2 FQGNSA, per germline. CDR3 sequence: CASSFAGWYGYTF. In DNA, the CDR3 is TGTGCCAGCAGCTTCGCAGGCTGGTATGGCTACACCTTC.

The V gene is TRBV2, the J gene TRBJ1-3, with D hard to call. This CDR3 has 15 residues. With 5 bases removed from V and 0 bases from J, the gap between germline ends came to 11 bases. Germline CDR1 reads SNHLY; CDR2 reads FYNNEI. CDR3 amino acids: CASSKGVLSGNTIYF. The CDR3, as DNA: TGTGCCAGCAGTAAGGGAGTCCTCTCTGGAAACACCATATATTTT.